These 19 T cell receptor beta chains came from one sample sequenced in a study of cytomegalovirus exposure and HLA in healthy donors. Use of 60 Vbeta and 13 Jbeta primers characterized the PCR. Measured with immunoSEQ multiplex PCR; TCRdb has only the in-frame clones, and not every one. The table has around 130,000 clones, around 76% seen once. The sample was PBMCs. Receptor source: a woman between 50 and 59 years old in good health and CMV-seronegative.

This chain joins TRBV9 and TRBJ2-1, with D perhaps TRBD1 (6 bases). The CDR3 has 15 residues. Germline V gene sequence: CDR1 SGDLS, CDR2 YYNGEE. Trimming shortened V by 3 bases and J by 1 base, and 11 bases separated the two germline ends. In DNA form, the CDR3 reads TGTGCCAGCAGCGCCGGGACACAATCCTACAATGAGCAGTTCTTC. Protein sequence: CASSAGTQSYNEQFF. The entire variable domain, with the rest obtained from reference TRBV9 and TRBJ2-1, is as follows: DSGVTQTPKHLITATGQRVTLRCSPRSGDLSVYWYQQSLDQGLQFLIQYYNGEERAKGNILERFSAQQFPDLHSELNLSSLELGDSALYFCASSAGTQSYNEQFFGPGTRLTVL.

The rearrangement joins TRBV6-5 to TRBJ1-5, with a possible D match to TRBD1 (5 bases). Trimming cost V 4 bases and J 0 bases, with 13 bases left between them. The CDR3 runs to 16 residues. Germline V gene data show CDR1 as MNHEY and CDR2 as SVGAGI. In nucleotides, the CDR3 is TGTGCCAGCAGTTCTAAGAACAGGCTTAGCAATCAGCCCCAGCATTTT. Amino acid sequence: CASSSKNRLSNQPQHF.

The V gene is TRBV28, the J gene TRBJ1-4; tentative D call: TRBD1 (6 bases). This CDR3 is 15 amino acids long. Germline lookup yields CDR1 MDHEN and CDR2 SYDVKM. V lost 3 bases and J 4 bases, leaving 12 bases between the germline ends. The CDR3 region has the DNA TGTGCCAGCAGTTTGGTAGGACAGTTTAATGAAAAACTGTTTTTT. Amino acids: CASSLVGQFNEKLFF.

This clone occurred a few times. The chain uses TRBV5-1 and TRBJ2-5, with D uncertain. V was cut by 2 bases and J by 4 bases, with 21 bases left in between. The CDR3 totals 17 residues. The V gene's germline CDR1 is SGHRS and CDR2 YFSETQ. The CDR3 is CASSFVNADKPRETQYF. CDR3 bases: TGCGCCAGCAGCTTTGTTAATGCAGACAAGCCCCGAGAGACCCAGTACTTC.

This clone was counted once. This chain links TRBV25-1 with TRBJ2-3, with a tentative D call TRBD1 (5 bases). Trimming shortened V by 6 bases and J by 4 bases, and 11 bases separated the two germline ends. Germline CDR1 reads MGHDK; CDR2 reads SYGVNS. The CDR3 totals 13 residues. In nucleotides, the CDR3 is TGTGCCAGCAGATCAGGGCTGGCAGATACGCAGTATTTT. It translates to CASRSGLADTQYF. Based on the CDR3 plus reference TRBV25-1 and TRBJ2-3, the full variable domain is EADIYQTPRYLVIGTGKKITLECSQTMGHDKMYWYQQDPGMELHLIHYSYGVNSTEKGDLSSESTVSRIRTEHFPLTLESARPSHTSQYLCASRSGLADTQYFGPGTRLTVL.

The chain recombines TRBV6-1 with TRBJ1-1; D is perhaps TRBD1 (5 bases). The V gene's germline CDR1 is MNHNS and CDR2 SASEGT. V lost 5 bases, J lost 8 bases, and 9 bases lay in between. CDR3 length: 11 residues. The CDR3 here is CASSIRGEAFF. The DNA for the CDR3 is TGTGCCAGCAGTATAAGGGGAGAAGCTTTCTTT.

V gene TRBV27 combines with J gene TRBJ2-3; no clear D. The CDR3 covers 14 residues. The germline V gene has CDR1 MNHEY and CDR2 SMNVEV (reference sequence). Trimming shortened V by 2 bases and J by 4 bases, and 10 bases separated the two germline ends. CDR3: CASSLAVAADTQYF. In nucleotides, the CDR3 is TGTGCCAGCAGTTTAGCGGTGGCGGCAGATACGCAGTATTTT.

The chain uses TRBV21-1 and TRBJ2-7; the table gives TRBD2 as D, unverified against the DNA. TRBV21-1 is an annotated pseudogene. CDR3 length: 20 amino acids. In DNA, the CDR3 is TGTGCCAGCAGCAAGACTAAGCAATATTTACAACTAGTCAGGCGCATCGAGCAGTACTTC. Protein product: CASSKTKQYLQLVRRIEQYF.

The chain carries TRBV5-8 and TRBJ2-7, with D possibly matching TRBD1 (5 bases). Germline V CDR1 and CDR2: SGHTS, YDEGEE. CDR3 length: 15 residues. The ends were cut back, 0 bases at V and 2 bases at J, with 12 bases in the middle. The CDR3 DNA reads TGTGCCAGCAGCTTGGCGTCAGGGTGGGCCTACGAGCAGTACGTC. Its protein is CASSLASGWAYEQYV.

This clone was recorded only once. V usage is TRBV13 and J usage is TRBJ2-7; 8 nucleotides line up with TRBD1. This CDR3 region has 19 residues. Germline V gives CDR1 PRHDT, CDR2 FYEKMQ (reference sequence). V lost 5 bases and J lost 3; bases outside the gene matches: 21. CDR3 region: CASSPRTGLVGVGNYEQYF. The CDR3 nucleotides are TGTGCCAGCAGCCCCAGGACAGGGCTTGTCGGAGTGGGTAACTACGAGCAGTACTTC.

This sequence joins TRBV5-6 and TRBJ2-6; the D is unclear. Per the germline V gene, CDR1 is SGHDT and CDR2 is YYEEEE. V was trimmed by 1 base and J by 1 base, leaving 3 bases between them. The CDR3 has 14 residues. Written as DNA, the CDR3 is TGTGCCAGCAGCTTGTATTCTGGGGCCAACGTCCTGACTTTC. It encodes CASSLYSGANVLTF.

The chain joins TRBV6-5 to TRBJ2-5, with a tentative D call TRBD1 (5 bases). The CDR3 is made up of 15 amino acids. Looked up from germline, CDR1 is MNHEY and CDR2 is SVGAGI. The V and J ends lost 5 bases and 2 bases respectively, with 15 bases between them. CDR3 loop: CASSSKGFGQETQYF. The CDR3 DNA is TGTGCCAGCAGTAGCAAGGGGTTCGGACAAGAGACCCAGTACTTC.

The CDR3 sequence: CASSPSTGVGNQPQHF. For the CDR3, the DNA is TGTGCCAGCAGCCCCTCGACAGGGGTTGGCAATCAGCCCCAGCATTTT. This rearrangement joins TRBV5-6 to TRBJ1-5; TRBD1 agrees at 8 bases. Germline lookup yields CDR1 SGHDT and CDR2 YYEEEE. The CDR3 covers 16 residues. Trimming took 4 bases from V and 2 from J; bases not matched to a gene: 8.

The chain links TRBV5-1 to TRBJ2-5; perhaps TRBD1 as D (5 bases). The CDR3 sequence is 13 residues long. The V gene lost 0 bases and the J gene lost 5 bases, with 8 bases spanning the gap. Per the germline V gene, CDR1 is SGHRS and CDR2 is YFSETQ. CDR3 DNA: TGCGCCAGCAGCTTGGGGGGCGTGGAGACCCAGTACTTC. Protein: CASSLGGVETQYF.

The rearrangement links TRBV28 to TRBJ2-5; 9 nucleotides agree with TRBD1. Germline CDR1 is MDHEN and CDR2 is SYDVKM. J gave up 2 bases and V 8 bases, and 6 bases lay outside the gene matches. The CDR3 consists of 14 residues. The CDR3 bases are TGTGCCAGCCTACGGGGGACAGGGCAAGAGACCCAGTACTTC. Residues: CASLRGTGQETQYF. Looking up the rest from reference TRBV28 and TRBJ2-5 gives the full variable domain: DVKVTQSSRYLVKRTGEKVFLECVQDMDHENMFWYRQDPGLGLRLIYFSYDVKMKEKGDIPEGYSVSREKKERFSLILESASTNQTSMYLCASLRGTGQETQYFGPGTRLLVL.

Of note for this clone: The junction shows a germline mismatch at one end, possibly a read error. This chain connects TRBV14 to TRBJ1-1, with TRBD1 as a possible D gene (5 bases). This CDR3 region has 13 residues. CDR1 SGHDN and CDR2 FVKESK come from the germline V gene. CDR3 bases: TGTGTCAGCAACTCTAAAATGGGGGGTCGAGCTTTCTTT. It specifies CVSNSKMGGRAFF.

This clone appeared a few times. The gene calls are TRBV5-1 and TRBJ1-1; D unresolved. Trimming cost V 2 bases and J 1 base, with 12 bases left between them. CDR1 SGHRS and CDR2 YFSETQ come from the germline V gene. This CDR3 region has 15 residues. CDR3 residues: CASSFSSRPNTEAFF. The CDR3 DNA reads TGCGCCAGCAGCTTCTCTTCCAGGCCGAACACTGAAGCTTTCTTT.

As concerns this clone: At one of its ends the junction is not consistent with the germline gene, which may arise from a read error. The rearrangement uses TRBV5-6 and TRBJ1-2, with a weak D call TRBD1 (6 bases). The CDR3 is 12 amino acids. Germline assignment: CDR1 SGHDT and CDR2 YYEEEE. Here the CDR3 DNA reads TGTGCCAGCAGCGTACTCAGGGGCGGCTACCCCTTC. Translation: CASSVLRGGYPF. The variable domain in full, completed from reference TRBV5-6 and TRBJ1-2, reads DAGVTQSPTHLIKTRGQQVTLRCSPKSGHDTVSWYQQALGQGPQFIFQYYEEEERQRGNFPDRFSGHQFPNYSSELNVNALLLGDSALYLCASSVLRGGYPFGSGTRLTVV.

The chain couples TRBV7-9 to TRBJ1-5; perhaps TRBD1 as D (6 bases). CDR3 length equals 12 residues. The germline V gene has CDR1 SEHNR and CDR2 FQNEAQ (reference sequence). Trimming took off 5 bases at V and 14 bases at J, with 16 bases between the two ends. The CDR3 coding sequence is TGTGCCAGCAGCCCGGGAAGGCAGGGGAAGCATTTT. It codes for CASSPGRQGKHF.